The table lists the clone carrying this TCR beta chain with a count of one. Germline V gene lookup returns CDR1 MNHEY and CDR2 SVGAGI. V was cut by 6 bases and J by 4 bases, with 10 bases left in between. This CDR3 is built from 13 residues. The sample belongs to a study of blood T cell repertoires in COVID-19. In the authors' workflow: The authors estimated nucleated cell counts from reference gene primer amplification. Produced via immunoSEQ multiplex PCR; TCRdb's table is partial and in-frame only. V and J calls and clone size follow that table, whereas D and trimming were derived from the DNA. The sample lists about 410,000 clones, approximately 91% occurring once.

The source material was peripheral blood. This rearrangement joins TRBV6-5 to TRBJ1-3; possibly TRBD1 for D (5 bases). The sequence came from a woman in her thirties or forties with COVID-19, enrolled during active disease. The CDR3 reads CASRARQGNTIYF. Here the CDR3 DNA reads TGTGCCAGCAGGGCCCGACAGGGAAACACCATATATTTT.